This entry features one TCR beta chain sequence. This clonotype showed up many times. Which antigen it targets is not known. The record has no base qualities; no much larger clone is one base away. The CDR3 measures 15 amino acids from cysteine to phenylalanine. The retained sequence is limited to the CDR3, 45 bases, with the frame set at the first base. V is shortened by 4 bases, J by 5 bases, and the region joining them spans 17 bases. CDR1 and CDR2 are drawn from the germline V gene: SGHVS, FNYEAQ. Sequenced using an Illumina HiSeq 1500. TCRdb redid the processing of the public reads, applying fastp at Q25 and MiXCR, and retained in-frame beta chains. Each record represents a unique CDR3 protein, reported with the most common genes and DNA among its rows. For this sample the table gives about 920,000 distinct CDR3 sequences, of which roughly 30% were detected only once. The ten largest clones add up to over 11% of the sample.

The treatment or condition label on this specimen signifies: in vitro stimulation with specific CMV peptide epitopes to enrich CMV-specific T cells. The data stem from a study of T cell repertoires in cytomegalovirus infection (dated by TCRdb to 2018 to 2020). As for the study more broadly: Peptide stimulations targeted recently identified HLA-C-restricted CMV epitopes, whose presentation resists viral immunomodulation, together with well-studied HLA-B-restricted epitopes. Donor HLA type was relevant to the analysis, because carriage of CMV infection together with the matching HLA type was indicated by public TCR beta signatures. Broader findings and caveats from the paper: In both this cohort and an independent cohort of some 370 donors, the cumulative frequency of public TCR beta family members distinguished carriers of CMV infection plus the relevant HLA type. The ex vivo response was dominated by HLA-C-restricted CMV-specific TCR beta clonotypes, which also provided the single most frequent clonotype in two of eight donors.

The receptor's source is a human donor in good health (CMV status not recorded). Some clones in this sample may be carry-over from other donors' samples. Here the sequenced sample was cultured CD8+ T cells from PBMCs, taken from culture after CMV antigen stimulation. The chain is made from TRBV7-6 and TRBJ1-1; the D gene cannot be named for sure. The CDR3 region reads CASSSRGGKRTEAFF. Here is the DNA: TGTGCCAGCAGCTCCCGAGGAGGGAAGAGAACTGAAGCTTTCTTT. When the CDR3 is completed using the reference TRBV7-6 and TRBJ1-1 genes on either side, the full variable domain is GAGVSQSPRYKVTKRGQDVALRCDPISGHVSLYWYRQALGQGPEFLTYFNYEAQQDKSGLPNDRFSAERPEGSISTLTIQRTEQRDSAMYRCASSSRGGKRTEAFFGQGTRLTVV.